This TCR beta chain emerged from a study of cytomegalovirus exposure and HLA in healthy donors. Comment on this clone: What it recognizes is unknown.

Germline lookup yields CDR1 MDHEN and CDR2 SYDVKM. With 5 bases clipped from V and 2 bases from J, the junction kept 6 bases outside the gene matches. This CDR3 spans 15 amino acids. Study results and limitations: Within an earlier analysis, most TCR beta V segments proved productive either about 87% or about 30% of the time.

The PCR ran on 60 Vbeta and 13 Jbeta primers. Assay used: immunoSEQ multiplex PCR; TCRdb lists only in-frame clones, some missing. The sample shows roughly 250,000 clones, over 70% of them seen only once. The chain joins TRBV28 to TRBJ1-2, with TRBD1 identical over 9 bases. Input material: PBMCs. The receptor's source is a girl aged 2 to 10 in good health and CMV-seronegative. CDR3 protein: CASSQGQGVNYGYTF. CDR3 nucleotide sequence: TGTGCCAGCAGTCAGGGACAGGGTGTAAACTATGGCTACACCTTC.